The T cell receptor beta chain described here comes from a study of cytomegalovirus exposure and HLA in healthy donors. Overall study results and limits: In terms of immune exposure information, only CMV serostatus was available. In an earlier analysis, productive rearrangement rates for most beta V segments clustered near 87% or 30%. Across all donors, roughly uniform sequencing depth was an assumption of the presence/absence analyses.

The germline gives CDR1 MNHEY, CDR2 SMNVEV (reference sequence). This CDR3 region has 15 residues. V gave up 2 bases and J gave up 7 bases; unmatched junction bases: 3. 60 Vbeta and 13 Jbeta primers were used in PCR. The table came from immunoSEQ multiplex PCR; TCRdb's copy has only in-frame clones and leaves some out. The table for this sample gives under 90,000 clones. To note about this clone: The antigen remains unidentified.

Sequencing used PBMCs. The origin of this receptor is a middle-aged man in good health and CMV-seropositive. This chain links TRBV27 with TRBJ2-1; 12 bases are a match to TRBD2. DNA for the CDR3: TGTGCCAGCAGTTTAGGGACTAGCGGGTTGAATGAGCAGTTCTTC. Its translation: CASSLGTSGLNEQFF.